The 21 T cell receptor beta chains below come from one sample, sequenced in a study of T cells in Graves' hyperthyroidism and ophthalmopathy. There were TCR beta CDR3 regions amplified from RNA transcripts. Initially, a first-round RT-PCR of the TCR CDR3 employed the HTBI primer set. TCRdb reprocessed the multiplex PCR reads via MiXCR and lists one record per CDR3 protein. The data hold roughly 180,000 distinct CDR3 sequences, with about 9% observed a single time. Source material: blood. The receptors come from a woman younger than 30 with Graves' hyperthyroidism that later progressed to Graves' ophthalmopathy.

This clonotype was picked up many times. The V gene is TRBV24-1, the J gene TRBJ2-7, with 9 bases matching TRBD2. V gave up 3 bases and J gave up 6 bases; unmatched junction bases: 8. The CDR3 contains 15 residues. Germline CDR1 is KGHDR and CDR2 is SFDVKD. The CDR3 reads CATSDPAGGPAEQYF. The DNA of the CDR3 is TGTGCCACCAGTGATCCCGCGGGAGGGCCAGCCGAGCAGTACTTC.

The table lists this clonotype with many counts. This chain connects TRBV28 to TRBJ2-2, with D perhaps given as TRBD1 or TRBD2 (5 bases each). V was trimmed by 8 bases and J by 7 bases, leaving 20 bases between them. Germline loops: CDR1 MDHEN, CDR2 SYDVKM. The CDR3 sequence is 15 residues long. In nucleotides, the CDR3 is TGTGCCAGCCTTACCGGGACGCCCGTCGGCGGGGAGCTGTTTTTT. It specifies CASLTGTPVGGELFF.

This clonotype was seen many times. The V and J genes are TRBV30 and TRBJ1-1; D is unresolved. In germline, CDR1 is GTSNPN, CDR2 SVGIG (reference sequence). V shed 2 bases and J shed 1 base, with 5 bases lying between them. This CDR3 region has 12 residues. The CDR3 sequence is CAWSHPNTEAFF. The CDR3 DNA sequence: TGTGCCTGGAGTCATCCGAACACTGAAGCTTTCTTT.

The table lists this clonotype with many counts. V is TRBV30 and J is TRBJ1-1; D not resolved. Germline V lookup: CDR1 GTSNPN, CDR2 SVGIG (reference sequence). Between the trimmed V and J ends, which lost 5 bases and 6 bases, there was a span of 22 bases. The CDR3 consists of 15 residues. CDR3 residues: CAWDPPRRSMAEAFF. CDR3 coding DNA: TGTGCCTGGGACCCCCCCCGCAGGAGTATGGCTGAAGCTTTCTTT.

This chain joins TRBV5-6 and TRBJ2-6; TRBD1 aligns across 7 bases. Germline CDR1 SGHDT, CDR2 YYEEEE. The CDR3 length is 17 residues. The J segment lost 2 bases and the V segment lost 4 bases, leaving 9 bases of the junction unmatched. This CDR3 is CASSPSPGGPGANVLTF. For the CDR3, the DNA is TGTGCCAGCAGCCCCTCTCCAGGGGGACCTGGGGCCAACGTCCTGACTTTC.

This clonotype was observed a handful of times. A read error may explain this, as a much larger clone is one base away. The chain joins TRBV4-1 to TRBJ1-1; D is undetermined. V lost 4 bases to trimming and J lost 3 bases, with 15 bases between them. In germline, CDR1 is MGHRA, CDR2 YSYEKL. There are 15 residues in the CDR3. The DNA of the CDR3 is TGCGCCAGCAGCCCCCTGTCGGCGTCGGACACTGAAGCTTTCTTT. Encoded protein: CASSPLSASDTEAFF.

In this sample, this clonotype turned up many times. DNA of the CDR3: TGTGCCAGCAGCCAGCCTCCGGGACTAGCGGGAGTTACCAATGAGCAGTTCTTC. Residues: CASSQPPGLAGVTNEQFF. The chain joins TRBV7-9 to TRBJ2-1; 14 positions agree with TRBD2. This CDR3 spans 18 amino acids. The germline gives CDR1 SEHNR, CDR2 FQNEAQ (reference sequence). V shed 5 bases, J shed 6 bases, and the junction held 12 bases outside the gene matches. Using reference TRBV7-9 and TRBJ2-1 for the parts outside the CDR3, the full variable domain is DTGVSQNPRHKITKRGQNVTFRCDPISEHNRLYWYRQTLGQGPEFLTYFQNEAQLEKSRLLSDRFSAERPKGSFSTLEIQRTEQGDSAMYLCASSQPPGLAGVTNEQFFGPGTRLTVL.

The V gene is TRBV7-9, the J gene TRBJ2-1, with 15 bases aligning to TRBD2. CDR3 length equals 16 residues. Trimming removed 1 base from V and 6 bases from J; junction bases left unmatched: 1. The germline CDR1 and CDR2 sequences are SEHNR and FQNEAQ (reference sequence). The CDR3 reads CASSLGGLAGGNEQFF. CDR3 nucleotides: TGTGCCAGCAGCTTAGGGGGACTAGCGGGAGGCAATGAGCAGTTCTTC.

This clonotype was counted at least ten times. Germline is not matched at one junction end, which may reflect a read error. The gene calls are TRBV20-1 and TRBJ2-3, with 9 bases aligning to TRBD2. Per the germline V gene, CDR1 is DFQATT and CDR2 is SNEGSKA (reference sequence). The CDR3 has 14 residues. CDR3 loop: CSATTGTSIDTQYF. The CDR3 DNA sequence: TGCAGTGCGACAACCGGGACTAGCATAGATACGCAGTATTTT.

This clonotype was seen a handful of times. The V call is TRBV20-1, the J call TRBJ1-2, with TRBD1 as a possible D gene (6 bases). The CDR3 is made up of 14 amino acids. Per germline, CDR1 DFQATT and CDR2 SNEGSKA (reference sequence). V shed 3 bases and J shed 7 bases, with 18 bases lying between them. The CDR3 sequence is CSASKGDPYAGYTF. CDR3 sequence (DNA): TGCAGTGCTAGCAAGGGGGACCCATATGCTGGCTACACCTTC.

At least ten counts were recorded for this clonotype. The genes are TRBV2 and TRBJ2-1; TRBD2 might be the D (7 bases). CDR3 length equals 16 residues. In germline, CDR1 is SNHLY, CDR2 FYNNEI. Trimming pared 10 bases from V and 8 bases from J, leaving 27 bases between. The CDR3 protein is CANQQGGEGLLHEQFF. DNA for the CDR3: TGTGCCAACCAACAAGGGGGGGAGGGCCTATTACATGAGCAGTTCTTC.

This clonotype was detected ten times or more. CDR3 bases: TGTGCCAGCAGCTTAGGCAGGGGCTACGAGCAGTACTTC. It translates to CASSLGRGYEQYF. The V and J genes are TRBV13 and TRBJ2-7, with D maybe TRBD1 (6 bases). CDR3 size: 13 residues. Trimming removed 0 bases from V and 3 bases from J, with 6 bases in between. CDR1 and CDR2 (germline): PRHDT, FYEKMQ (reference sequence).

This clonotype was counted ten times or more. The J gene is TRBJ2-1, the V gene TRBV7-3; the match to TRBD1 covers 8 bases. The germline V gene has CDR1 SGHTA and CDR2 FQGTGA. The V gene end was trimmed by 5 bases and the J gene end by 3 bases; junction bases not matched to a gene: 3. This CDR3 contains 14 residues. CDR3 loop: CASSAGQVYNEQFF. The CDR3 DNA is TGTGCCAGCAGCGCGGGACAGGTCTACAATGAGCAGTTCTTC. The entire variable domain, with the rest obtained from reference TRBV7-3 and TRBJ2-1, is as follows: GAGVSQTPSNKVTEKGKYVELRCDPISGHTALYWYRQSLGQGPEFLIYFQGTGAADDSGLPNDRFFAVRPEGSVSTLKIQRTERGDSAVYLCASSAGQVYNEQFFGPGTRLTVL.

The chain joins TRBV7-2 to TRBJ1-1; D remains ambiguous. V shed 3 bases and J shed 0 bases, with 5 bases lying between them. CDR1 is SGHTA and CDR2 is FQGNSA in the germline V gene. The CDR3 has 13 residues. The DNA of the CDR3 is TGTGCCAGCAGCTTTCAGGTGAACACTGAAGCTTTCTTT. This encodes CASSFQVNTEAFF. Complete variable domain (other parts from reference TRBV7-2 and TRBJ1-1): GAGVSQSPSNKVTEKGKDVELRCDPISGHTALYWYRQSLGQGLEFLIYFQGNSAPDKSGLPSDRFSAERTGGSVSTLTIQRTQQEDSAVYLCASSFQVNTEAFFGQGTRLTVV.

This clonotype was counted ten times or more. V and J are TRBV12-5 and TRBJ2-1; D may be TRBD2 (5 bases). With 2 bases removed from V and 3 bases from J, the gap between germline ends came to 11 bases. CDR3 length: 15 amino acids. Germline V gives CDR1 LGHNT, CDR2 FRNRAP. CDR3 nucleotide sequence: TGTGCTAGTGGTTTGCAAACGGGGATCTACAATGAGCAGTTCTTC. It is translated as CASGLQTGIYNEQFF.

The table lists this clonotype with many counts. The V gene is TRBV29-1, the J gene TRBJ2-7; D ambiguous. Trimming took off 5 bases at V and 0 bases at J, with 14 bases between the two ends. Per germline, CDR1 SQVTM and CDR2 ANQGSEA. The CDR3 is made up of 14 amino acids. Here the CDR3 DNA reads TGCAGCGTTAGTGCCGGGCCCGTCTCCTACGAGCAGTACTTC. It codes for CSVSAGPVSYEQYF.

This clonotype was observed at least ten times. This chain joins TRBV9 and TRBJ2-7; tentative D call: TRBD2 (6 bases). V lost 0 bases and J 0 bases, leaving 10 bases between the germline ends. Germline-derived CDR1 and CDR2 are SGDLS and YYNGEE. The CDR3 extends over 15 amino acids. The CDR3 loop reads CASSVAGEYSYEQYF. In DNA, the CDR3 is TGTGCCAGCAGCGTAGCGGGGGAGTACTCCTACGAGCAGTACTTC.

Only a few counts were recorded for this clonotype. The gene calls are TRBV9 and TRBJ2-1; TRBD2 agrees at 8 bases. This CDR3 spans 15 amino acids. Germline loops: CDR1 SGDLS, CDR2 YYNGEE. The trim removed 2 bases at V and 1 base at J, leaving 2 bases unmatched. The CDR3 coding sequence is TGTGCCAGCAGCGTCGGGGGGGGATCCTACAATGAGCAGTTCTTC. It codes for CASSVGGGSYNEQFF.

The sample holds many counts of this clonotype. The CDR3 nucleotides are TGTGCCAGCAGCTTAGTGAGGTGGAACACTGAAGCTTTCTTT. It is translated as CASSLVRWNTEAFF. This chain links TRBV7-8 with TRBJ1-1; D is unresolved. Germline V gene lookup returns CDR1 SGHVS and CDR2 FQNEAQ. The CDR3 totals 14 residues. Trimming pared 1 base from V and 1 base from J, leaving 7 bases between.

This clonotype was detected many times. V is TRBV6-1 and J is TRBJ1-5; a weak D match, TRBD1 (6 bases). The CDR3 covers 14 residues. Germline CDR1 and CDR2: MNHNS and SASEGT. V was cut by 8 bases and J by 6 bases, with 17 bases left in between. CDR3 coding DNA: TGTGCCAGCGCCGGAACAGGGTCGATTCAGCCCCAGCATTTT. It translates to CASAGTGSIQPQHF.

This clonotype occurred a few times. The chain employs TRBV4-2 and TRBJ2-1; D gene uncertain. The CDR3 is 13 residues long. With 1 base removed from V and 7 bases from J, the gap between germline ends came to 8 bases. The germline gives CDR1 LGHNA, CDR2 YNFKEQ. The CDR3 reads CASSQVVTNEQFF. The CDR3 nucleotides are TGTGCCAGCAGCCAAGTGGTGACGAATGAGCAGTTCTTC.